A single sample is the source of the 12 T cell receptor beta chains below, sequenced in a study of blood T cell repertoires in COVID-19. Assay: immunoSEQ multiplex PCR; the TCRdb copy retains only in-frame clones and omits some. The sample lists over 85,000 clones; roughly 85% were seen once. Specimen: peripheral blood. The source of these receptors is a man of 80 years or more with acute or convalescent COVID-19.

The J gene is TRBJ2-1, the V gene TRBV19; TRBD2 agrees at 11 bases. Germline CDR1 and CDR2: LNHDA and SQIVND (reference sequence). CDR3 length: 19 amino acids. The V and J ends lost 4 bases and 2 bases, in that order; junction bases with no gene match: 13. The CDR3 bases are TGTGCCAGTAGTACGAGACAGGGGGGACTAGCGGCAGCCTACAATGAGCAGTTCTTC. Amino acids: CASSTRQGGLAAAYNEQFF.

The chain links TRBV11-2 to TRBJ2-7; 7 bases fit TRBD1. The CDR3 consists of 15 residues. CDR1 SGHAT and CDR2 FQNNGV come from the germline V gene. V lost 5 bases to trimming and J lost 6 bases; unmatched junction nucleotides: 13. The CDR3 bases are TGTGCCAGCAGCCAAGACAGGGTTAAAGGGGTCGAGCAGTACTTC. Translation gives CASSQDRVKGVEQYF.

The V and J genes are TRBV3-1 (or the pseudogene TRBV3-2) and TRBJ2-7, with D possibly being TRBD2 (5 bases). Germline V gene sequence: CDR1 LGHDT, CDR2 YNNKEL (reference sequence). Trimming pared 0 bases from V and 6 bases from J, leaving 15 bases between. The CDR3 has 15 residues. This chain's CDR3 is CASSQDLISGSEQYF. The CDR3 DNA is TGTGCCAGCAGCCAAGATTTGATTTCGGGGAGCGAGCAGTACTTC.

The V call is TRBV5-4, the J call TRBJ2-1; 10 bases match TRBD2. The J segment lost 5 bases and the V segment lost 2 bases, leaving 4 bases of the junction unmatched. The CDR3 covers 15 residues. Germline V gene sequence: CDR1 SGHNT, CDR2 YYREEE (reference sequence). The CDR3 DNA sequence: TGTGCCAGCAGCTTAGCGGGAGGGCCACACAATGAGCAGTTCTTC. It encodes CASSLAGGPHNEQFF.

The gene calls are TRBV25-1 and TRBJ1-2; D is unclear. Germline V gene lookup returns CDR1 MGHDK and CDR2 SYGVNS. V was clipped by 3 bases and J by 1 base, with 6 bases between them. This CDR3 spans 13 amino acids. CDR3 amino acids: CASSEAVNYGYTF. The CDR3 DNA is TGTGCCAGCAGTGAGGCAGTTAACTATGGCTACACCTTC.

The chain recombines TRBV7-2 with TRBJ2-3; TRBD2 matches at 11 bases. Germline V gene lookup returns CDR1 SGHTA and CDR2 FQGNSA. Trimming at V came to 5 bases and at J to 0 bases, leaving 7 bases not matched to a gene. CDR3 length equals 17 residues. CDR3 region: CASSPGTSGGSTDTQYF. In DNA form, the CDR3 reads TGTGCCAGCAGCCCAGGGACTAGCGGAGGGAGCACAGATACGCAGTATTTT. Based on the CDR3 plus reference TRBV7-2 and TRBJ2-3, the full variable domain is GAGVSQSPSNKVTEKGKDVELRCDPISGHTALYWYRQSLGQGLEFLIYFQGNSAPDKSGLPSDRFSAERTGGSVSTLTIQRTQQEDSAVYLCASSPGTSGGSTDTQYFGPGTRLTVL.

The chain joins TRBV5-1 to TRBJ2-7; TRBD2 agrees at 14 bases. Germline values: CDR1 SGHRS, CDR2 YFSETQ. The CDR3 runs 16 residues. The V and J ends lost 4 bases and 3 bases, in that order; junction bases with no gene match: 6. Here the CDR3 reads CASSRGTSGGLYEQYF. Written as DNA, the CDR3 is TGCGCCAGCAGCCGGGGGACTAGCGGGGGCCTCTACGAGCAGTACTTC.

The genes are TRBV7-2 and TRBJ1-3; 8 bases fit TRBD1. This CDR3 has 15 residues. Trimming at V came to 5 bases and at J to 2 bases, leaving 5 bases not matched to a gene. Germline lookup yields CDR1 SGHTA and CDR2 FQGNSA. The CDR3 loop reads CASSPRTGPGNTIYF. In DNA form, the CDR3 reads TGTGCCAGCAGCCCCCGGACAGGGCCTGGAAACACCATATATTTT.

The chain uses TRBV18 and TRBJ2-1; 7 positions match TRBD1. The length of the CDR3 is 16 residues. The junction had 11 bases not matched to a gene; V was cut back by 4 bases and J by 5 bases. Germline CDR1 reads KGHSH; CDR2 reads LQKENI. CDR3 in amino acids: CASSRLATGMNNEQFF. CDR3 in DNA: TGTGCCAGCTCACGCTTAGCGACAGGGATGAACAATGAGCAGTTCTTC.

There are a few counts of this clone. The chain's CDR3 is CASSYSAGSSPLHF. CDR3 in DNA: TGTGCCAGCAGTTACTCTGCCGGGTCTTCACCCCTCCACTTT. V is TRBV6-5 and J is TRBJ1-6; D uncertain. Trimming cost V 0 bases and J 9 bases, with 9 bases left between them. The CDR3 is made up of 14 amino acids. The germline V gene encodes CDR1 MNHEY and CDR2 SVGAGI.

The chain carries TRBV7-3 and TRBJ2-5; TRBD2 matches at 12 bases. The CDR3 loop spans 15 amino acids. The trim removed 3 bases at V and 5 bases at J, leaving 4 bases unmatched. Per germline, CDR1 SGHTA and CDR2 FQGTGA. The CDR3 sequence is CASSFASGRGETQYF. The DNA for the CDR3 is TGTGCCAGCAGCTTTGCTAGCGGGAGGGGTGAGACCCAGTACTTC.

The rearrangement joins TRBV6-1 to TRBJ1-1; no clear D gene. The CDR3 totals 14 residues. Per germline, CDR1 MNHNS and CDR2 SASEGT. Trimming took off 3 bases at V and 1 base at J, with 9 bases between the two ends. Written as DNA, the CDR3 is TGTGCCAGCAGTGACCCCAACAGGAACACTGAAGCTTTCTTT. It specifies CASSDPNRNTEAFF.